Detailed here is one T cell receptor beta chain. The data originate from a study of CD8 T cells in ankylosing spondylitis. Germline CDR1 is SNHLY and CDR2 is FYNNEI. The CDR3 is 17 residues long. J lost 4 bases, V lost 7 bases, and 16 bases had no gene match. Quantitative 5'-RACE was performed with molecular barcodes, and it yielded the TCR beta libraries. TCRdb analysed the 5' RACE reads with MiXCR anew, one entry per CDR3 protein. The sample yields just over 350,000 distinct CDR3 sequences, 20% seen once. The sample comprised blood, either unsorted or a sorted T cell fraction (not recorded which). The chain couples TRBV2 to TRBJ2-5; 9 positions agree with TRBD1. The TCR sequence derives from a male donor with ankylosing spondylitis or in good health (not recorded which). CDR3 protein: CASIEGQGPRLAETQYF. CDR3 sequence (DNA): TGTGCCAGCATCGAAGGACAGGGGCCACGTCTTGCAGAGACCCAGTACTTC.